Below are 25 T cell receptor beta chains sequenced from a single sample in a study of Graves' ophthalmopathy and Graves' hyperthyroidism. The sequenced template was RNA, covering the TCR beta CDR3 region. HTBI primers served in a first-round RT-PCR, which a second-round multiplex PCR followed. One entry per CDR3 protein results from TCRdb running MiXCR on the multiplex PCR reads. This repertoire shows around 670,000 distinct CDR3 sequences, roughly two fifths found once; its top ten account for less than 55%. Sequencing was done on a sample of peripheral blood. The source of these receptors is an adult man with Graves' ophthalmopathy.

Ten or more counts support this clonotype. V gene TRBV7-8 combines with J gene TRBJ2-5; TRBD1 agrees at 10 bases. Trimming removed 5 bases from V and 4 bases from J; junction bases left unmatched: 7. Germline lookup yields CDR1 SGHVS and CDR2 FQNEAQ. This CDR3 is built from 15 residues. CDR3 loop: CASSQDRGRGETQYF. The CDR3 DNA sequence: TGTGCCAGCAGCCAAGACAGGGGGCGAGGAGAGACCCAGTACTTC. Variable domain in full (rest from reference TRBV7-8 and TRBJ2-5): GAGVSQSPRYKVAKRGQDVALRCDPISGHVSLFWYQQALGQGPEFLTYFQNEAQLDKSGLPSDRFFAERPEGSVSTLKIQRTQQEDSAVYLCASSQDRGRGETQYFGPGTRLLVL.

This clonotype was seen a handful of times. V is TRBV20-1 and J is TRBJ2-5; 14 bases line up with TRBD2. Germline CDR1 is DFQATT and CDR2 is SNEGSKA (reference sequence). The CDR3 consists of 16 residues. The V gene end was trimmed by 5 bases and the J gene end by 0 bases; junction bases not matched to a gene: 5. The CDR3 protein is CSAPGLAGGYQETQYF. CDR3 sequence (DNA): TGCAGTGCTCCAGGACTAGCGGGGGGCTACCAAGAGACCCAGTACTTC.

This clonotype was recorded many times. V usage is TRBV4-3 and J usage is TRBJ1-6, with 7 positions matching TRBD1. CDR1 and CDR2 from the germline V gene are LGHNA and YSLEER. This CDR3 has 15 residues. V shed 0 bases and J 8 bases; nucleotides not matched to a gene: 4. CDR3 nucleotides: TGCGCCAGCAGCCAAGATGGGACAGAGGATTCACCCCTCCACTTT. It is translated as CASSQDGTEDSPLHF.

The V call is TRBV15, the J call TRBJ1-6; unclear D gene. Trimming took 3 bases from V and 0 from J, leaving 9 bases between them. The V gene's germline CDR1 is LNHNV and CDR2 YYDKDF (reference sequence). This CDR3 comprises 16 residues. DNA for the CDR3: TGTGCCACCAGCAGCGCAGGAAGCTCCTATAATTCACCCCTCCACTTT. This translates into CATSSAGSSYNSPLHF.

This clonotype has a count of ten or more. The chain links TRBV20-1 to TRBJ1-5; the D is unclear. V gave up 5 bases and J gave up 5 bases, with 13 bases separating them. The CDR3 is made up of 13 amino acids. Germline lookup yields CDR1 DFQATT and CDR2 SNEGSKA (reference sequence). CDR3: CSAGDKADQPQHF. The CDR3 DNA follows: TGCAGTGCTGGCGATAAAGCCGATCAGCCCCAGCATTTT.

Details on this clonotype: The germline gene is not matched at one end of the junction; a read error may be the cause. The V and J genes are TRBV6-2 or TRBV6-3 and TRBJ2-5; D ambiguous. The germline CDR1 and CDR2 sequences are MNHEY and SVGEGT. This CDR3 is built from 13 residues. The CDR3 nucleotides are TGTGCCGGCAGTGACCACTCGGGTGAGACCCAGTACTTC. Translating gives CAGSDHSGETQYF.

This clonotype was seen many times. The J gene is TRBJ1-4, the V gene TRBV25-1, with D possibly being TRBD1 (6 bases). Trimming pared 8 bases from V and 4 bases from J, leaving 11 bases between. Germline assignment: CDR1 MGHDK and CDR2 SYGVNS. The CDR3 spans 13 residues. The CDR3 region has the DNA TGTGCCAGCTCCGACAGGTTTAATGAAAAACTGTTTTTT. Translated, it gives CASSDRFNEKLFF.

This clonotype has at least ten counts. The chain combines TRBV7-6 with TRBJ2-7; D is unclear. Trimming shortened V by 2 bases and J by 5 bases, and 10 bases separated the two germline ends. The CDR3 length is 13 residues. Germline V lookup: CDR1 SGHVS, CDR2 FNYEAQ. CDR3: CASSLYTSDEQYF. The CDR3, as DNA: TGTGCCAGCAGCTTATACACGTCCGACGAGCAGTACTTC.

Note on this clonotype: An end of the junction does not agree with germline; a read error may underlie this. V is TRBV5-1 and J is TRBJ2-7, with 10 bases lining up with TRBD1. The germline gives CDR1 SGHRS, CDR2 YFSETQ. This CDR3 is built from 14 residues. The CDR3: CASSSTGGGSERYF. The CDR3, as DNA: TGCGCCAGCAGCTCGACAGGGGGCGGATCTGAGCGGTACTTC. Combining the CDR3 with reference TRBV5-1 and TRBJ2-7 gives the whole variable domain KAGVTQTPRYLIKTRGQQVTLSCSPISGHRSVSWYQQTPGQGLQFLFEYFSETQRNKGNFPGRFSGRQFSNSRSEMNVSTLELGDSALYLCASSSTGGGSERYFGPGTRLTVT.

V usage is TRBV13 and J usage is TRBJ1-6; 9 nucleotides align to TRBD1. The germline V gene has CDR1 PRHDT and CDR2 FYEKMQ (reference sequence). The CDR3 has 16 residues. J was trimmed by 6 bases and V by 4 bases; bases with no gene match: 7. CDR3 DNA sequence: TGTGCCAGCAGCTCTCGGACAGGGGTTAGTAATTCACCCCTCCACTTT. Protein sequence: CASSSRTGVSNSPLHF.

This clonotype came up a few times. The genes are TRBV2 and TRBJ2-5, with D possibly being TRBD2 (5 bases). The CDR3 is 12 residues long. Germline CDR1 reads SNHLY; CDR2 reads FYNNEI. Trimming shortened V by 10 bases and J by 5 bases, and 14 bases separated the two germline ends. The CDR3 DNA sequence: TGTGCCACTACGAACGGGGTGGAGACCCAGTACTTC. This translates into CATTNGVETQYF. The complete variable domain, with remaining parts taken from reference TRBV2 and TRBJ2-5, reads EPEVTQTPSHQVTQMGQEVILRCVPISNHLYFYWYRQILGQKVEFLVSFYNNEISEKSEIFDDQFSVERPDGSNFTLKIRSTKLEDSAMYFCATTNGVETQYFGPGTRLLVL.

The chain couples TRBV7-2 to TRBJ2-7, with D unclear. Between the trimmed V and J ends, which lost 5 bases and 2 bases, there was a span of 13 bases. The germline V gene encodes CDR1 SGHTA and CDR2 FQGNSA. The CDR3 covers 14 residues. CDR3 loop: CASSPQTGPYEQYF. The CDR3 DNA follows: TGTGCCAGCAGCCCGCAGACGGGCCCCTACGAGCAGTACTTC. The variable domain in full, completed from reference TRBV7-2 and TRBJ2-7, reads GAGVSQSPSNKVTEKGKDVELRCDPISGHTALYWYRQSLGQGLEFLIYFQGNSAPDKSGLPSDRFSAERTGGSVSTLTIQRTQQEDSAVYLCASSPQTGPYEQYFGPGTRLTVT.

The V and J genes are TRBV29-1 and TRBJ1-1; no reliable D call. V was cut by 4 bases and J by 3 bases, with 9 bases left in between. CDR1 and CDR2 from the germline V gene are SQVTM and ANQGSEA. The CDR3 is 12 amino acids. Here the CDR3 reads CSVAGRYTEAFF. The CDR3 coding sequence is TGCAGCGTTGCGGGAAGGTACACTGAAGCTTTCTTT.

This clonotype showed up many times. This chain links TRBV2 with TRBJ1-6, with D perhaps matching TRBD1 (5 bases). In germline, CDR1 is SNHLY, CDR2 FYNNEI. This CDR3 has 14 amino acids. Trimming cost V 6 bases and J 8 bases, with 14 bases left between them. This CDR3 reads CASSQTVRDSPLHF. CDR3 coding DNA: TGTGCCAGCAGCCAGACAGTGAGAGATTCACCCCTCCACTTT.

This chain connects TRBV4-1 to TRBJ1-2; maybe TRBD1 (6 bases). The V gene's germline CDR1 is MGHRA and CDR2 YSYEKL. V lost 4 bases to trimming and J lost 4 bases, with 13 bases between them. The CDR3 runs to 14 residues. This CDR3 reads CASSPMGAVYGYTF. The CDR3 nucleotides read TGCGCCAGCAGCCCGATGGGGGCCGTCTATGGCTACACCTTC.

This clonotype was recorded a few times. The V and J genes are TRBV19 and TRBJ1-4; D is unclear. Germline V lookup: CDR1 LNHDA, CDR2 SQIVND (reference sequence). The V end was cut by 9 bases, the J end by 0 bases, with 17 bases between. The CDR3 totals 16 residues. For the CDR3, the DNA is TGTGCCAGCAACGGACGCCGGGGAGCAACTAATGAAAAACTGTTTTTT. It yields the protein CASNGRRGATNEKLFF.

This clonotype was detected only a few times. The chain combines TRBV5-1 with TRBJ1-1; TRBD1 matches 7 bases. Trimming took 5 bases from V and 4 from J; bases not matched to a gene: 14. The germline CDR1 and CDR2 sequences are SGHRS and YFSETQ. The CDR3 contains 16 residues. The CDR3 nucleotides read TGCGCCAGCAGACCATACGGGGACAGTCGGTTCACTGAAGCTTTCTTT. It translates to CASRPYGDSRFTEAFF.

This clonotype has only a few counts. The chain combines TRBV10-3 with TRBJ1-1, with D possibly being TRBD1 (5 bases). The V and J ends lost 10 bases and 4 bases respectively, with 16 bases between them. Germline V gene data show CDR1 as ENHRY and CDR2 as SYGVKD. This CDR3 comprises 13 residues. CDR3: CASSADSSTEAFF. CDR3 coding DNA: TGTGCCAGCAGCGCCGACAGTTCCACTGAAGCTTTCTTT.

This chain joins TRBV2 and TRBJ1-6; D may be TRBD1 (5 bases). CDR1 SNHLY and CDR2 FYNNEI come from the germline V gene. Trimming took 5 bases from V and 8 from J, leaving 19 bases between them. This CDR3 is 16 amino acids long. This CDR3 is CASSLFRSTGDSPLHF. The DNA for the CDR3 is TGTGCCAGCAGTTTATTTCGCTCGACGGGGGATTCACCCCTCCACTTT.

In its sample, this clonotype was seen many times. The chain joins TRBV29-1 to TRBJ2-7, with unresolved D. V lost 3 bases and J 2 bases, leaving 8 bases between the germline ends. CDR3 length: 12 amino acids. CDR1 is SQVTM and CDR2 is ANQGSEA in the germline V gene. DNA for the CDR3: TGCAGCGTTGAGGGCCGTGCCTACGAGCAGTACTTC. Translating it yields CSVEGRAYEQYF.

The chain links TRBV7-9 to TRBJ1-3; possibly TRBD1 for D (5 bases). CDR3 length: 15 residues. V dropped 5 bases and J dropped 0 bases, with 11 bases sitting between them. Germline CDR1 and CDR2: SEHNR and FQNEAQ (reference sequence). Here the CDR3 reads CASSLRDYSGNTIYF. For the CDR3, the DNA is TGTGCCAGCAGCCTGCGGGACTACTCTGGAAACACCATATATTTT. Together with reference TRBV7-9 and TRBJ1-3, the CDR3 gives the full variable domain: DTGVSQNPRHKITKRGQNVTFRCDPISEHNRLYWYRQTLGQGPEFLTYFQNEAQLEKSRLLSDRFSAERPKGSFSTLEIQRTEQGDSAMYLCASSLRDYSGNTIYFGEGSWLTVV.

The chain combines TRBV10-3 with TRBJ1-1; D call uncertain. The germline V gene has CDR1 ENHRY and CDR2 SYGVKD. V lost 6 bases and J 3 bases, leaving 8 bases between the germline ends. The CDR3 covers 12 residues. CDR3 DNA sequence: TGTGCCATCAGAGGGAGGGACACTGAAGCTTTCTTT. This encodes CAIRGRDTEAFF.

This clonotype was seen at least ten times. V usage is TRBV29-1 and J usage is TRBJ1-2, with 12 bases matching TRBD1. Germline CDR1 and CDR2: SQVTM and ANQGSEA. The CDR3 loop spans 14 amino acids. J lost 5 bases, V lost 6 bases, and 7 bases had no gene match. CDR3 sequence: CSVSRGQGAYGYTF. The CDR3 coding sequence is TGCAGCGTCTCCCGGGGACAGGGGGCTTATGGCTACACCTTC.

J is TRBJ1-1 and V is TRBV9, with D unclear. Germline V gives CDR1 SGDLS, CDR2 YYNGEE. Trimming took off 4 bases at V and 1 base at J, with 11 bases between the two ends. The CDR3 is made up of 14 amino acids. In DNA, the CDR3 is TGTGCCAGCAGCCCACAATCGGGGAACACTGAAGCTTTCTTT. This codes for CASSPQSGNTEAFF.

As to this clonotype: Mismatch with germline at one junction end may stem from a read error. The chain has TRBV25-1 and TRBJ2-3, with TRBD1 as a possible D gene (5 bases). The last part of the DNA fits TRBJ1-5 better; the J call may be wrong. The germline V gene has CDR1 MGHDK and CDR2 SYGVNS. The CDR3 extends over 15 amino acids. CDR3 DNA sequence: TGTGCCAGTAGTGTTGGTAGCGCCTGGGGGGATACGCAGCATTTT. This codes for CASSVGSAWGDTQHF.